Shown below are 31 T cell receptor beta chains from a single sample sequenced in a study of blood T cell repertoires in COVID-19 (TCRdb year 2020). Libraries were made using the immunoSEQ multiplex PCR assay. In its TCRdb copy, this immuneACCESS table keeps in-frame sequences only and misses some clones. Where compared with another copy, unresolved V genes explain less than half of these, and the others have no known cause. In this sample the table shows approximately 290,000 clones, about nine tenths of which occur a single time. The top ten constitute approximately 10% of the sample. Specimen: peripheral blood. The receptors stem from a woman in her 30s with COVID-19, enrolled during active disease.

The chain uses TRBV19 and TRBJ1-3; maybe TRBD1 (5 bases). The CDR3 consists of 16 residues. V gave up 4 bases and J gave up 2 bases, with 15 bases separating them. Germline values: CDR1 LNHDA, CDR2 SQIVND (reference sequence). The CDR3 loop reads CASSTRVAGTGNTIYF. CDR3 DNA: TGTGCCAGTAGTACACGGGTGGCAGGGACTGGAAACACCATATATTTT.

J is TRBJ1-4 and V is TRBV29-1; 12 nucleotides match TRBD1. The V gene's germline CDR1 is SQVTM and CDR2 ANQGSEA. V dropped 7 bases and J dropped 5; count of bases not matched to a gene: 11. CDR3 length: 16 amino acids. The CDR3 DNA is TGCAGCGCCACCGGGACAGGGGGCTTGAAAAATGAAAAACTGTTTTTT. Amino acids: CSATGTGGLKNEKLFF.

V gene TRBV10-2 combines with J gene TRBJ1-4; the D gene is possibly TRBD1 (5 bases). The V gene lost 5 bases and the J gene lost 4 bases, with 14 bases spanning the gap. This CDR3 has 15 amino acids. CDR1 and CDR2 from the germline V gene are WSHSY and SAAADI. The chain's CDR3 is CASSPGGPLNEKLFF. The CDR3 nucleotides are TGCGCCAGCAGTCCCGGGGGTCCCCTTAATGAAAAACTGTTTTTT.

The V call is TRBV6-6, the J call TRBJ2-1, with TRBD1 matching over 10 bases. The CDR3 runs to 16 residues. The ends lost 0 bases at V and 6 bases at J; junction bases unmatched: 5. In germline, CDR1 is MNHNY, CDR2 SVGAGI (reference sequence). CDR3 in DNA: TGTGCCAGCAGTTACTCGTGGGACAGGGGTCCCAATGAGCAGTTCTTC. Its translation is CASSYSWDRGPNEQFF.

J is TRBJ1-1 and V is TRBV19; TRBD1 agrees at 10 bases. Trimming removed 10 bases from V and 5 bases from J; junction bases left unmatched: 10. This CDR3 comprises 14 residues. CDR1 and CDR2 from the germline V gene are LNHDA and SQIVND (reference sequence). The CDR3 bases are TGTGCCACACGCCCGACAGGGGGCAGAACTGAAGCTTTCTTT. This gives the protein CATRPTGGRTEAFF.

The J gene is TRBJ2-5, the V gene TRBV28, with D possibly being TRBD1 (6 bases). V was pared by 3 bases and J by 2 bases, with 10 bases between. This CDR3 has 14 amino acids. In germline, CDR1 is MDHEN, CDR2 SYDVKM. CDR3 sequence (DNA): TGTGCCAGCAGTTTTTTGCAGGGGCAAGAGACCCAGTACTTC. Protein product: CASSFLQGQETQYF.

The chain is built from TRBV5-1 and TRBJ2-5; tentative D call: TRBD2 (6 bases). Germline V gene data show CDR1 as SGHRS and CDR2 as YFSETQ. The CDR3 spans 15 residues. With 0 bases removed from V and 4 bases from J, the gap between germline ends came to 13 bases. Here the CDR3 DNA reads TGCGCCAGCAGCTTGGGGCAGGGAGGTGGAGAGACCCAGTACTTC. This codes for CASSLGQGGGETQYF. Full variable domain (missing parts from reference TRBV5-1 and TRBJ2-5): KAGVTQTPRYLIKTRGQQVTLSCSPISGHRSVSWYQQTPGQGLQFLFEYFSETQRNKGNFPGRFSGRQFSNSRSEMNVSTLELGDSALYLCASSLGQGGGETQYFGPGTRLLVL.

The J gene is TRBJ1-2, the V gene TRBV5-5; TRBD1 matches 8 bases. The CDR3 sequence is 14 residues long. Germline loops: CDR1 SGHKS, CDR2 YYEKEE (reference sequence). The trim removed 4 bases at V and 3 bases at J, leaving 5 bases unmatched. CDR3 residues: CASSLQTGDYGYTF. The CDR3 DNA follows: TGTGCCAGCAGCCTACAGACAGGGGACTATGGCTACACCTTC.

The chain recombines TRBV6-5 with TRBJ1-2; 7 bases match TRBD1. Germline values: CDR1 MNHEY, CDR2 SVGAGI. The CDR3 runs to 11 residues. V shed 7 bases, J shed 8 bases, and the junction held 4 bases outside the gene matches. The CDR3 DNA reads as TGTGCCAGCACCTACAGGGGCGGCTACACCTTC. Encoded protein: CASTYRGGYTF.

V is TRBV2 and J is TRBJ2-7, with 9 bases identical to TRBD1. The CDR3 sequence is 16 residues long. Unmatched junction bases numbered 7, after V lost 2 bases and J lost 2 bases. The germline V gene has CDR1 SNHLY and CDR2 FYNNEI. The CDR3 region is CASSELGTGIPYEQYF. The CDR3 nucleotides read TGTGCCAGCAGTGAACTCGGGACAGGGATCCCCTACGAGCAGTACTTC.

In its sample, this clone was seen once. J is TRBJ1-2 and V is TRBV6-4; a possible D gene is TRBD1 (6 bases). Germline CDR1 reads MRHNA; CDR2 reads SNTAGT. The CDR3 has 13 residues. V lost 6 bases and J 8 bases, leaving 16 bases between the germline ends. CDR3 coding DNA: TGTGCCAGCAGGGAAACAGGGCGGCGGGGCTACACCTTC. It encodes CASRETGRRGYTF.

This CDR3 reads CASSLAGGSTDTQYF. CDR3 sequence (DNA): TGTGCCAGCAGCTTGGCGGGGGGAAGCACAGATACGCAGTATTTT. The V gene is TRBV5-6, the J gene TRBJ2-3, with 7 bases identical to TRBD2. The ends lost 0 bases at V and 0 bases at J; junction bases unmatched: 1. This CDR3 is built from 15 residues. Germline CDR1 and CDR2: SGHDT and YYEEEE.

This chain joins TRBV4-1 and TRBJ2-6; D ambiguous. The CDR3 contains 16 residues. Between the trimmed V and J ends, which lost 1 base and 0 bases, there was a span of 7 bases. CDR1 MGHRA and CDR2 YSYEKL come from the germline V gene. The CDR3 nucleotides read TGCGCCAGCAGCCAAGTGTCCCACTCTGGGGCCAACGTCCTGACTTTC. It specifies CASSQVSHSGANVLTF.

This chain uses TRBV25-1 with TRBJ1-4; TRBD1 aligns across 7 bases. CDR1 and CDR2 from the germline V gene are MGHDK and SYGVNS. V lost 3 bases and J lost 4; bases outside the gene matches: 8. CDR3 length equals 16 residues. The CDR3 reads CASSDLRTGSNEKLFF. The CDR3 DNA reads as TGTGCCAGCAGTGACCTGAGGACAGGAAGTAATGAAAAACTGTTTTTT. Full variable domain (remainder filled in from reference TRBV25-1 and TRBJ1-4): EADIYQTPRYLVIGTGKKITLECSQTMGHDKMYWYQQDPGMELHLIHYSYGVNSTEKGDLSSESTVSRIRTEHFPLTLESARPSHTSQYLCASSDLRTGSNEKLFFGSGTQLSVL.

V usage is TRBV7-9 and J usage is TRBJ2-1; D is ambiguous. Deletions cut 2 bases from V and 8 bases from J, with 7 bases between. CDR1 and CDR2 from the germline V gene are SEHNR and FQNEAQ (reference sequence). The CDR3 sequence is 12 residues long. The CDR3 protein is CASSLSVDEQFF. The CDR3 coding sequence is TGTGCCAGCAGCTTATCGGTCGATGAGCAGTTCTTC.

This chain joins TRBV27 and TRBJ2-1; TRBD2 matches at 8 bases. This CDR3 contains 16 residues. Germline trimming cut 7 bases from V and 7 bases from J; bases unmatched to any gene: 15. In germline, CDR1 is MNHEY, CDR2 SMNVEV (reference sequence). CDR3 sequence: CASTKGTGGARNEQFF. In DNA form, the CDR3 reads TGTGCCAGCACAAAAGGGACCGGGGGGGCCAGGAATGAGCAGTTCTTC.

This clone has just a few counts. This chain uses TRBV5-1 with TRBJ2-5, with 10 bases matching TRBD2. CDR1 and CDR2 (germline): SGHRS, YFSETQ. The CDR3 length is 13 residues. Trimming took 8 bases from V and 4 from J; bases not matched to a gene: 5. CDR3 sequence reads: CASALAGTETQYF. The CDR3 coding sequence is TGCGCCAGTGCACTAGCGGGGACAGAGACCCAGTACTTC.

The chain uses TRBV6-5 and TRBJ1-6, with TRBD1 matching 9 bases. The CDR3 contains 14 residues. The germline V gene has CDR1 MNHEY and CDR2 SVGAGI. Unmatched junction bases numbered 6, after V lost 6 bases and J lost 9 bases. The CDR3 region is CASSPGTGSSPLHF. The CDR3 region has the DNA TGTGCCAGCAGCCCCGGGACAGGGAGTTCACCCCTCCACTTT.

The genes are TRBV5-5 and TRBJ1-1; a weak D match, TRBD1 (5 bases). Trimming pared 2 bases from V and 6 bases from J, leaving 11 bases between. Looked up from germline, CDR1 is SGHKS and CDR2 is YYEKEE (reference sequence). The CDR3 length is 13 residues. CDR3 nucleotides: TGTGCCAGCAGCTTTGTCTCAGGGTCTGAAGCTTTCTTT. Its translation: CASSFVSGSEAFF.

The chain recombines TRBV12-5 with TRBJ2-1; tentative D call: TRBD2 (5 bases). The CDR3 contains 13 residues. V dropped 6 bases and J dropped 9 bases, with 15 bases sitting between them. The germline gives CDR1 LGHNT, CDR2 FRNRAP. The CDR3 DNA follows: TGTGCTAGTGGGTGGACGGGGTTCGGTGAGCAGTTCTTC. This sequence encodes CASGWTGFGEQFF. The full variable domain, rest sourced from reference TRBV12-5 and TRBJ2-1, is DARVTQTPRHKVTEMGQEVTMRCQPILGHNTVFWYRQTMMQGLELLAYFRNRAPLDDSGMPKDRFSAEMPDATLATLKIQPSEPRDSAVYFCASGWTGFGEQFFGPGTRLTVL.

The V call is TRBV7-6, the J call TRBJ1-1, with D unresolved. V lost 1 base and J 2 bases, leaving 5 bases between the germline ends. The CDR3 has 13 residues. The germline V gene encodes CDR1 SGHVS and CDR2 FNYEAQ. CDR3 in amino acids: CASSLEQNTEAFF. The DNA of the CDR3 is TGTGCCAGCAGCTTAGAACAAAACACTGAAGCTTTCTTT. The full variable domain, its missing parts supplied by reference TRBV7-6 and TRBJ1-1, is GAGVSQSPRYKVTKRGQDVALRCDPISGHVSLYWYRQALGQGPEFLTYFNYEAQQDKSGLPNDRFSAERPEGSISTLTIQRTEQRDSAMYRCASSLEQNTEAFFGQGTRLTVV.

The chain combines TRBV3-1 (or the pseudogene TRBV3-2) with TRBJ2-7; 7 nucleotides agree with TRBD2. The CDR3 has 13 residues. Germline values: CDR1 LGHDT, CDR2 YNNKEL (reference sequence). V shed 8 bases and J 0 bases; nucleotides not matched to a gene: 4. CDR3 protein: CASSSGPSYEQYF. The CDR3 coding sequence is TGTGCCAGCTCTAGCGGCCCCTCCTACGAGCAGTACTTC.

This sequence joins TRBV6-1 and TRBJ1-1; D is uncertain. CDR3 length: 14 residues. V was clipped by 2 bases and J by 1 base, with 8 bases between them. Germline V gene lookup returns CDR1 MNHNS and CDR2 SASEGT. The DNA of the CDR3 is TGTGCCAGCAGTGAACCGGGGTGGAACACTGAAGCTTTCTTT. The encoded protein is CASSEPGWNTEAFF.

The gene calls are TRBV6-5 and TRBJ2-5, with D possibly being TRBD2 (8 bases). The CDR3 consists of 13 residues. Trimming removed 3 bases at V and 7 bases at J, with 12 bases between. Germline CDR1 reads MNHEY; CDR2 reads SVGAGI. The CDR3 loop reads CASSYREGATQYF. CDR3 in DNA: TGTGCCAGCAGTTATCGGGAGGGGGCGACCCAGTACTTC.

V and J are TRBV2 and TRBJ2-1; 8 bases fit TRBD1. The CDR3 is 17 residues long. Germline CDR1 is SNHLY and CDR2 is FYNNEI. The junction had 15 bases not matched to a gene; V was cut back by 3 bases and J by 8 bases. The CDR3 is CASSDPMGQVQGDEQFF. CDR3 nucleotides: TGTGCCAGCAGTGACCCGATGGGACAGGTTCAGGGCGATGAGCAGTTCTTC.

CDR3 coding DNA: TGTGCCAGCACCCAAATGGGACAGCCTTATGAGCAGTACTTC. It encodes CASTQMGQPYEQYF. The rearrangement links TRBV5-4 to TRBJ2-7; 7 bases match TRBD1. Trimming removed 6 bases from V and 7 bases from J; junction bases left unmatched: 13. The CDR3 is 14 amino acids. CDR1 and CDR2 from the germline V gene are SGHNT and YYREEE (reference sequence).

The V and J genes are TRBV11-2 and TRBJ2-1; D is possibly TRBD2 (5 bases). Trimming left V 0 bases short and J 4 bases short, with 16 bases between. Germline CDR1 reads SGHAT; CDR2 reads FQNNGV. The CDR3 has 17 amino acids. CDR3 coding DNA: TGTGCCAGCAGCTTAGATGGGTGGGGAGTTTCTTACAATGAGCAGTTCTTC. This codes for CASSLDGWGVSYNEQFF.

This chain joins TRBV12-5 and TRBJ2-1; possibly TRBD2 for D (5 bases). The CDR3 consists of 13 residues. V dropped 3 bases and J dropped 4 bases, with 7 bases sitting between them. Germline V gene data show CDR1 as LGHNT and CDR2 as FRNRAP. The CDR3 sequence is CASGLEGYNEQFF. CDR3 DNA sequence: TGTGCTAGTGGTTTAGAGGGTTACAATGAGCAGTTCTTC.

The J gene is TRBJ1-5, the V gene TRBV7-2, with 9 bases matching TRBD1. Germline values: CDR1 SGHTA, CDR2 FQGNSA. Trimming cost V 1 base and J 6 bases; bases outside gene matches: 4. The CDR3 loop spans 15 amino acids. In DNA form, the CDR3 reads TGTGCCAGCAGCTTAGACAGGGGGCAAGTTCAGCCCCAGCATTTT. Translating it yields CASSLDRGQVQPQHF.

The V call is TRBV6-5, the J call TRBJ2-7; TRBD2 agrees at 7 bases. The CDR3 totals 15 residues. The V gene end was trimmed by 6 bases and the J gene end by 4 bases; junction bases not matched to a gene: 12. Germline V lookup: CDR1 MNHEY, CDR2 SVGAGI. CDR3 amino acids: CASSPRPGLFYEQYF. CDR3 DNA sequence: TGTGCCAGCAGCCCACGGCCGGGACTATTTTACGAGCAGTACTTC.

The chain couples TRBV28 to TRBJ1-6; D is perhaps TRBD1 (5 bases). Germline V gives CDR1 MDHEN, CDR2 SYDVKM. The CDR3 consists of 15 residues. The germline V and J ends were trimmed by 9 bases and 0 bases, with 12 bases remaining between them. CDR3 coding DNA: TGTGCCAGTCGGGGGTCGAGCTCCTATAATTCACCCCTCCACTTT. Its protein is CASRGSSSYNSPLHF.